One and the same sample provided the 3 T cell receptor beta chains below, sequenced in a study of Ad26.COV2.S vaccination and SARS-CoV-2 variants (dated by TCRdb to about 2021). This specimen's treatment or condition label, per the study, means: approximately 18 received Ad26.COV2.S at low or high dose, single or two shots; about 5 received placebo; per-sample allocation not given. Repertoires of vaccine and placebo recipients were sequenced from samples collected on day 63 after the first injection. The library came from the immunoSEQ multiplex PCR assay. The table comes from immuneACCESS by way of TCRdb, which keeps in-frame sequences with V and J called. Part of the clones is missing from these tables; in studies checked, under half for an unresolved V gene and the rest for unknown reasons. The sample profile shows around 240,000 clones; roughly 90% of them were found once. The ten largest clones represent about 10% of the sample.

Sequencing used peripheral blood, obtained in a trial of Ad26.COV2.S vaccine versus placebo. The receptors were sampled from a person aged 18 to 59 who received the Ad26.COV2.S COVID-19 vaccine or a placebo.

This clone showed up just a few times. The chain links TRBV7-9 to TRBJ2-1, with a possible D match to TRBD1 (6 bases). The CDR3 length is 16 residues. Trimming cost V 1 base and J 7 bases, with 17 bases left between them. Germline CDR1 SEHNR, CDR2 FQNEAQ (reference sequence). The CDR3 DNA follows: TGTGCCAGCAGCTTAGAAGAGGGGGAATCGTGGAATGAGCAGTTCTTC. Translated, it gives CASSLEEGESWNEQFF.

This chain links TRBV18 with TRBJ2-5; no clear D gene. This CDR3 is 13 amino acids long. V was clipped by 1 base and J by 2 bases, with 5 bases between them. Germline values: CDR1 KGHSH, CDR2 LQKENI. The CDR3 nucleotides are TGTGCCAGCTCACCACTCCAGCAAGAGACCCAGTACTTC. This sequence encodes CASSPLQQETQYF.

V and J are TRBV25-1 and TRBJ1-6, with D maybe TRBD1 (5 bases). The CDR3 runs to 17 residues. The germline V gene encodes CDR1 MGHDK and CDR2 SYGVNS. V lost 1 base, J lost 4 bases, and 14 bases lay in between. The CDR3 sequence: CASSELIGTEYNSPLHF. The CDR3 nucleotides are TGTGCCAGCAGTGAATTGATCGGGACCGAATATAATTCACCCCTCCACTTT.